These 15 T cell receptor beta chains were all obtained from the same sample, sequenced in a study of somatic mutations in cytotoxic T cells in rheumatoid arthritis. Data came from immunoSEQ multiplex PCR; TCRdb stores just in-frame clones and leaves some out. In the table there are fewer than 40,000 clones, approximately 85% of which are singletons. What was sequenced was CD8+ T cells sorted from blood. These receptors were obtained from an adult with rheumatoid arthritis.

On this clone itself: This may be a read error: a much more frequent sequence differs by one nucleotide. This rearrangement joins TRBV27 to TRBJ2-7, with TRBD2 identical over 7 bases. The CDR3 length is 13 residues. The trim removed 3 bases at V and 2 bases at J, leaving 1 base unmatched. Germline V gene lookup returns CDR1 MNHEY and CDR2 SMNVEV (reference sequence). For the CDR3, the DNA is TGTGCCAGCAGTTTGGGGGGGACCTACGAGCAGTACTTC. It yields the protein CASSLGGTYEQYF.

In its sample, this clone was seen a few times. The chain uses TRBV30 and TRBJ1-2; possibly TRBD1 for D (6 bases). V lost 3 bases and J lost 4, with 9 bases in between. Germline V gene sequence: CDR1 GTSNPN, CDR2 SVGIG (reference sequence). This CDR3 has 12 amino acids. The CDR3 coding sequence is TGTGCCTGGAGGAAGGACAGCTATGGCTACACCTTC. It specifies CAWRKDSYGYTF.

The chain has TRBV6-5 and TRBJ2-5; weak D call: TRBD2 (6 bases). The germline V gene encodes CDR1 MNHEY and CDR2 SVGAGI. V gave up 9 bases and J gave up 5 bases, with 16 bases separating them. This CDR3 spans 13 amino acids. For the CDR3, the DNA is TGTGCCAGTGGTCCTTCCGGGGGTGAGACCCAGTACTTC. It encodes CASGPSGGETQYF.

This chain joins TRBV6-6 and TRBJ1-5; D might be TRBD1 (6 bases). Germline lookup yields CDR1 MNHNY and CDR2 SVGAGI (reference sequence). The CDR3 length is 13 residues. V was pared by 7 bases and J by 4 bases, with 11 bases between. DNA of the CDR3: TGTGCCAGCATGAGACAGGTAAATCAGCCCCAGCATTTT. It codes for CASMRQVNQPQHF.

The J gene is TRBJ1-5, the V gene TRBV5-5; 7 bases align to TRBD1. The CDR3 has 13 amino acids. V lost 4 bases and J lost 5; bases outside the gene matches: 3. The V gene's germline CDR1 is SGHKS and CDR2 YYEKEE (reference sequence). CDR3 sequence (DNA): TGTGCCAGCAGCACAACAGGGGATCAGCCCCAGCATTTT. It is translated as CASSTTGDQPQHF.

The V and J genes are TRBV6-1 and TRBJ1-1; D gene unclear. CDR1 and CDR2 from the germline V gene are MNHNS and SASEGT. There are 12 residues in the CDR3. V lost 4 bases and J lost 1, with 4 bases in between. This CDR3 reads CASSGRNTEAFF. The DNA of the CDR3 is TGTGCCAGCAGTGGGAGGAACACTGAAGCTTTCTTT.

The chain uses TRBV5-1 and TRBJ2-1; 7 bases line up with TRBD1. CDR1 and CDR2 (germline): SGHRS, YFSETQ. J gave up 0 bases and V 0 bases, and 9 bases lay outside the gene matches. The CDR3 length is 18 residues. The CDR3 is CASSLAPSQGTSYNEQFF. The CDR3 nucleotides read TGCGCCAGCAGCTTGGCGCCCTCACAGGGGACCTCCTACAATGAGCAGTTCTTC.

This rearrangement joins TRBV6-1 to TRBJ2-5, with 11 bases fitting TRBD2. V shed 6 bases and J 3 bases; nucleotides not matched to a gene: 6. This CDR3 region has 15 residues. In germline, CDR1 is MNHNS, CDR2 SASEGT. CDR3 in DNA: TGTGCCAGCAGAATACCGGGACTAGCGGAAGAGACCCAGTACTTC. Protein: CASRIPGLAEETQYF.

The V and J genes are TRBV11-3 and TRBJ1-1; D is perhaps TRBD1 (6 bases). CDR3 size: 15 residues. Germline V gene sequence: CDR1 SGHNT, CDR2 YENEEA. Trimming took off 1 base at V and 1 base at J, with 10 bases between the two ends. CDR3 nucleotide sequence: TGTGCCAGCAGCTTAGGCCGGGGGCCGAACACTGAAGCTTTCTTT. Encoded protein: CASSLGRGPNTEAFF.

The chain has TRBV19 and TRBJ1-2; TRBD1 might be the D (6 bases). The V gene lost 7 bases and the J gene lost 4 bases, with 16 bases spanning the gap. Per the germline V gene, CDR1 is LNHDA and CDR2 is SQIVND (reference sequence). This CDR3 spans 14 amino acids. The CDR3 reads CASMGTPGGYGYTF. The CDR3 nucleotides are TGTGCCAGTATGGGGACACCGGGAGGCTATGGCTACACCTTC.

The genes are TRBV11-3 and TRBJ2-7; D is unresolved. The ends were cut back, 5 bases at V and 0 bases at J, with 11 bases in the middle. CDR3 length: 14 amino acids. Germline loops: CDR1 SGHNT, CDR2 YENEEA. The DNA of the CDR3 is TGTGCCAGCAGCCCAGCCGGATTCTCCTACGAGCAGTACTTC. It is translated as CASSPAGFSYEQYF.

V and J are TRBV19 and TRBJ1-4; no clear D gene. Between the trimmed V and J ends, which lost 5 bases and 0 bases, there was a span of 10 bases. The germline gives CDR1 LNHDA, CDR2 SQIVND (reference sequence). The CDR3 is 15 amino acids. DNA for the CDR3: TGTGCCAGTAGTCACAGACTTGCAACTAATGAAAAACTGTTTTTT. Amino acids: CASSHRLATNEKLFF. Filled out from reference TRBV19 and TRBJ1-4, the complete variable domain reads DGGITQSPKYLFRKEGQNVTLSCEQNLNHDAMYWYRQDPGQGLRLIYYSQIVNDFQKGDIAEGYSVSREKKESFPLTVTSAQKNPTAFYLCASSHRLATNEKLFFGSGTQLSVL.

CDR3 nucleotides: TGTGCCAGCAGCTTGTACGGGGAAGAGGACTATGGCTACACCTTC. Translating gives CASSLYGEEDYGYTF. The chain couples TRBV5-4 to TRBJ1-2; D is uncertain. Looked up from germline, CDR1 is SGHNT and CDR2 is YYREEE (reference sequence). The V and J ends lost 1 base and 3 bases respectively, with 13 bases between them. The CDR3 extends over 15 amino acids.

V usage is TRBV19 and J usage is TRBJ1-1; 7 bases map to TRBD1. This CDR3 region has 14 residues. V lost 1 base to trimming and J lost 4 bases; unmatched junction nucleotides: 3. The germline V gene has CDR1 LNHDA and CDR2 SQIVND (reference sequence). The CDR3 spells CASSIAGGPTEAFF. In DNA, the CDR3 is TGTGCCAGTAGTATAGCAGGGGGGCCCACTGAAGCTTTCTTT.

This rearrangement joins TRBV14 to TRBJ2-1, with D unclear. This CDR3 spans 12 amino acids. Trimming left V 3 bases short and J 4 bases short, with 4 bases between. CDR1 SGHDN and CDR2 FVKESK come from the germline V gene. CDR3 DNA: TGTGCCAGCAGCCACGCTTACAATGAGCAGTTCTTC. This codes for CASSHAYNEQFF.